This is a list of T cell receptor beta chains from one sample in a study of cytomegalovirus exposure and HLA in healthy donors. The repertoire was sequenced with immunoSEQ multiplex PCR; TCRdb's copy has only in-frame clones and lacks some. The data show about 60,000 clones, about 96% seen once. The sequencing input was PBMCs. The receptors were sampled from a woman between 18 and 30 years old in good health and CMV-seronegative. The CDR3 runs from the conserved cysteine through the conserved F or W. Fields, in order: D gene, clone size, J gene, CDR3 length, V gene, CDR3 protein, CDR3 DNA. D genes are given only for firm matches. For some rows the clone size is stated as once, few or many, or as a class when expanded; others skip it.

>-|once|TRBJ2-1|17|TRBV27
CASGGGWGQGARDEQFF
TGTGCCAGCGGGGGGGGCTGGGGGCAGGGGGCGCGGGATGAGCAGTTCTTC
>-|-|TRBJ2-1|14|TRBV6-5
CASSLGGQDNEQFF
TGTGCCAGCAGCCTCGGGGGGCAGGACAATGAGCAGTTCTTC
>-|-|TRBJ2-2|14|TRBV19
CASSIGGRWGELFF
TGTGCCAGTAGTATAGGAGGAAGGTGGGGGGAGCTGTTTTTT
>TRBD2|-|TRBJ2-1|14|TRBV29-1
CSGEGRGGSREQFF
TGCAGCGGGGAGGGGCGGGGGGGCTCGCGGGAGCAGTTCTTC
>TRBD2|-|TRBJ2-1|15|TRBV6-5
CASSPRREGNNEQFF
TGTGCCAGCAGTCCCCGGAGGGAGGGGAACAATGAGCAGTTCTTC
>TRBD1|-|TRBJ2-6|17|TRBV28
CASSLWGDRGGANVLTF
TGTGCCAGCAGTTTATGGGGGGACAGGGGTGGGGCCAACGTCCTGACTTTC
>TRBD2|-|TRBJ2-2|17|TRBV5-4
CASSLSLAGGVAGELFF
TGTGCCAGCAGCTTAAGCTTAGCGGGGGGGGTCGCCGGGGAGCTGTTTTTT
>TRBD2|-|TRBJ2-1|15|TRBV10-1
CASNAAGTNFNEQFF
TGCGCCAGCAACGCCGCCGGGACTAACTTCAATGAGCAGTTCTTC
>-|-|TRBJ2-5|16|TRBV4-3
CASSQDYRLAGETQYF
TGCGCCAGCAGCCAAGATTATAGGCTAGCCGGGGAGACCCAGTACTTC
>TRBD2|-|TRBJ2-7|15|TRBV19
CASSTTSGRPYEQYF
TGTGCCAGTAGTACCACTAGCGGGAGGCCCTACGAGCAGTACTTC
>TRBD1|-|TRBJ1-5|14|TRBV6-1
CASSEGTDHQPQHF
TGTGCCAGCAGCGAAGGGACAGACCATCAGCCCCAGCATTTT
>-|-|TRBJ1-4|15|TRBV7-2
CASSLVRTVDEKLFF
TGTGCCAGCAGCTTAGTGAGGACAGTGGATGAAAAACTGTTTTTT
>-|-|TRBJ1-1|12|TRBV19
CASSIIGEEAFF
TGTGCCAGTAGTATTATTGGGGAGGAAGCTTTCTTT
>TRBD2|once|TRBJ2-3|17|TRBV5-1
CASSLRKTSEIRDTQYF
TGCGCCAGCAGCTTGCGAAAAACTAGCGAGATTCGAGATACGCAGTATTTT
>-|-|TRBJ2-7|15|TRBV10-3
CAISGGLSRSYEQYF
TGTGCCATCAGTGGGGGACTCTCCCGCTCCTACGAGCAGTACTTC
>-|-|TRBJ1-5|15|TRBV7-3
CASSLTGGSRQPQHF
TGTGCCAGCAGCTTAACGGGGGGTAGTAGGCAGCCCCAGCATTTT
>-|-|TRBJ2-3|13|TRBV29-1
CSVEDIGRGVLYF
TGCAGCGTTGAAGATATAGGTAGGGGCGTTCTGTATTTT
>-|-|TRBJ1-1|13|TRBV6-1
CASSERDRHEAFF
TGTGCCAGCAGTGAACGCGACAGGCATGAAGCTTTCTTT
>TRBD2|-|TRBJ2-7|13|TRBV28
CAQLAGGPYEQYF
TGTGCCCAACTAGCGGGGGGGCCCTACGAGCAGTACTTC
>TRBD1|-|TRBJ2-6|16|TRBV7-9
CASSNRGARGANVLTF
TGTGCCAGCAGCAACAGGGGGGCAAGGGGGGCCAACGTCCTGACTTTC
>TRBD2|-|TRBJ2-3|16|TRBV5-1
CASSKGAGGATDTQYF
TGCGCCAGCAGCAAGGGGGCGGGGGGGGCCACAGATACGCAGTATTTT
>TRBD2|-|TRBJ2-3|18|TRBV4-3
CASSQWWVAGVETDTQYF
TGCGCCAGCAGCCAATGGTGGGTAGCGGGAGTGGAGACAGATACGCAGTATTTT
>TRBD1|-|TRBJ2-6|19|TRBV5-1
CASSLRLGTGRPGANVLTF
TGCGCCAGCAGCTTGCGGCTCGGGACAGGGAGACCTGGGGCCAACGTCCTGACTTTC
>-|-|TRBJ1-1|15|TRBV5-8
CASSLAGTPRTEAFF
TGTGCCAGCAGCTTGGCCGGGACACCCAGGACTGAAGCTTTCTTT
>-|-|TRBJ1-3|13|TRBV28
CASTPYGEGTIYF
TGTGCCAGCACCCCCTATGGCGAGGGCACCATATATTTT
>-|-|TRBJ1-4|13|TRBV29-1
CSVRWGLNEKLFF
TGCAGCGTCAGGTGGGGGCTTAATGAAAAACTGTTTTTT
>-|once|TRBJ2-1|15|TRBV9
CASSVSLGFRGEQFF
TGTGCCAGCAGCGTAAGTTTAGGGTTTCGGGGTGAGCAGTTCTTC
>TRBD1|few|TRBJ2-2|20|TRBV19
CASSSPVWDRGPYGTGELFF
TGTGCCAGTAGTTCCCCTGTCTGGGACAGGGGGCCTTATGGTACCGGGGAGCTGTTTTTT
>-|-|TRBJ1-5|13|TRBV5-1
CASSLGENQPQHF
TGCGCCAGCAGCTTGGGAGAGAATCAGCCCCAGCATTTT
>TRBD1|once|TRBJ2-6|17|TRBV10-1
CASTSGTGVSGANVLTF
TGCGCCAGCACCTCAGGGACAGGAGTCTCTGGGGCCAACGTCCTGACTTTC
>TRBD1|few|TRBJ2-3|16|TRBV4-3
CASSQDHGRGPDTQYF
TGCGCCAGCAGCCAAGATCACGGCAGGGGGCCAGATACGCAGTATTTT
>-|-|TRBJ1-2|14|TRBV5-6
CASSGPSSNYGYTF
TGTGCCAGCAGCGGGCCCAGTAGTAACTATGGCTACACCTTC
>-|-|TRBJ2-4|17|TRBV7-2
CASSPRGGILAKNIQYF
TGTGCCAGCAGCCCCAGGGGTGGGATTCTAGCCAAAAACATTCAGTACTTC
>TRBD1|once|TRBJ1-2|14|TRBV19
CASSTDRGLWGYTF
TGTGCCAGTAGTACCGACAGGGGACTTTGGGGCTACACCTTC
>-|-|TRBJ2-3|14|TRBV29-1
CSVGGRLRTDTQYF
TGCAGCGTTGGTGGGAGACTTCGCACAGATACGCAGTATTTT
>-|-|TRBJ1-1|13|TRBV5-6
CASSWAGEEEAFF
TGTGCCAGCAGCTGGGCGGGGGAAGAAGAAGCTTTCTTT
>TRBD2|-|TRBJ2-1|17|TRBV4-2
CASSHSPSGRGGNEQFF
TGTGCCAGCAGCCATTCCCCTAGCGGGAGGGGGGGCAATGAGCAGTTCTTC
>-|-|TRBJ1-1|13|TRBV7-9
CASSLAGPSEAFF
TGTGCCAGCAGCTTAGCGGGGCCCTCTGAAGCTTTCTTT
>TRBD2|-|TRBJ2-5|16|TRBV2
CASSEGRRGIQETQYF
TGTGCCAGCAGTGAAGGGCGGCGGGGGATCCAAGAGACCCAGTACTTC
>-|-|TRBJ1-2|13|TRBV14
CASSHHRNYGYTF
TGTGCCAGCAGCCACCACAGGAACTATGGCTACACCTTC
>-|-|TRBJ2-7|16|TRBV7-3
CASSLVGPFSGYEQYF
TGTGCCAGCAGCTTGGTTGGACCATTCAGCGGGTACGAGCAGTACTTC
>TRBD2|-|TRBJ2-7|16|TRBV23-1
CASSQSGGWWTYEQYF
TGCGCCAGCAGTCAATCGGGGGGGTGGTGGACCTACGAGCAGTACTTC
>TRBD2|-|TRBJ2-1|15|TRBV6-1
CASSRAGGSYNEQFF
TGTGCCAGCAGCCGGGCGGGGGGGTCCTACAATGAGCAGTTCTTC
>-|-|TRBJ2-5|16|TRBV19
CASSIYAGRPQETQYF
TGTGCCAGTAGTATATACGCCGGGAGACCGCAAGAGACCCAGTACTTC
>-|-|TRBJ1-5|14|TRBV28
CASSFAGRDQPQHF
TGTGCCAGCAGTTTCGCAGGGAGGGATCAGCCCCAGCATTTT
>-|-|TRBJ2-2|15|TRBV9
CASSVGGEHTGELFF
TGTGCCAGCAGCGTAGGGGGGGAGCACACCGGGGAGCTGTTTTTT
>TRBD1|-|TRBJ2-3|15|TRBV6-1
CASRARDRDTDTQYF
TGTGCCAGCAGAGCCCGGGACAGGGACACAGATACGCAGTATTTT
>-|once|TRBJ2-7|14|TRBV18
CASSPVAGDYEQYF
TGTGCCAGCTCCCCGGTGGCCGGGGACTACGAGCAGTACTTC
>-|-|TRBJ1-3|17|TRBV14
CASSHPRPDEGGNTIYF
TGTGCCAGCAGCCACCCCAGACCGGACGAGGGTGGAAACACCATATATTTT
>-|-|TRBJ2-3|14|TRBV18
CASTKNRVTDTQYF
TGTGCCAGCACCAAAAACAGAGTTACAGATACGCAGTATTTT
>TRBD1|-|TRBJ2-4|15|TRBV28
CASSKGGGGKNIQYF
TGTGCCAGCAGTAAAGGGGGCGGCGGTAAAAACATTCAGTACTTC
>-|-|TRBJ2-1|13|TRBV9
CASSPTSYGEQFF
TGTGCCAGCAGCCCAACTAGCTATGGTGAGCAGTTCTTC
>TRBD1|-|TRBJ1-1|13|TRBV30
CAWSVDRGTEAFF
TGTGCCTGGAGTGTCGACAGGGGAACTGAAGCTTTCTTT
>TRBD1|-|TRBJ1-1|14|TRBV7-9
CASSPGQGDTEAFF
TGTGCCAGCAGCCCGGGACAGGGGGACACTGAAGCTTTCTTT
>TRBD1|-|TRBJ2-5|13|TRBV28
CASRSDRGGTQYF
TGTGCCAGCAGGAGTGACAGGGGTGGGACCCAGTACTTC
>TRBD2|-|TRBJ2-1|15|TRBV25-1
CASSEAGDFYNEQFF
TGTGCCAGCAGTGAGGCGGGGGACTTTTACAATGAGCAGTTCTTC
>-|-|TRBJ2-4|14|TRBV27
CASSPTRPVDIQYF
TGTGCCAGCAGCCCTACCCGCCCCGTGGACATTCAGTACTTC
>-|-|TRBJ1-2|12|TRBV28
CASSFRDYGYTF
TGTGCCAGCAGTTTCAGGGACTATGGCTACACCTTC
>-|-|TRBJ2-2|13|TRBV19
CAVRPGSGGELFF
TGTGCCGTAAGGCCGGGGTCGGGCGGGGAGCTGTTTTTT
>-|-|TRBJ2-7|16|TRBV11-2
CASSSDRVPGSYEQYF
TGTGCCAGCAGCTCAGACCGGGTGCCGGGCTCCTACGAGCAGTACTTC